This T cell receptor beta chain appears in the sequencing data of a study of CD8 T cell repertoires and HIV-1 epitope variants. Overall study context: Twenty-five autologous and known Gag and Nef epitope variant peptides each stimulated T cells separately. Control wells had CMV/EBV/flu peptides, negative Ebola AY9, or no peptide.

Only a few counts were recorded for this clone. As yet, its antigen is unknown. A junction end diverges from the germline sequence, so it may reflect a read error. This CDR3 has 13 amino acids. Germline lookup yields CDR1 LNHNV and CDR2 YYDKDF (reference sequence). Study-wide points: This assay reports beta chains of antigen-expanded cells, not T cell function.

Clones were sequenced by immunoSEQ multiplex PCR, and TCRdb holds only the in-frame ones, with some missing. This sample carries under 100,000 clones, around 75% of them seen once, and the ten largest clones take 20% to 30%. Sequenced material: uncultured baseline CD8+ T cells from peripheral blood mononuclear cells (PBMCs). The sequence was obtained from a male donor with HIV. The V gene is TRBV15, the J gene TRBJ1-3, with 10 bases aligning to TRBD1. CDR3 region: CATRGTGALQIDF. The CDR3 DNA follows: TGTGCCACCAGGGGGACAGGGGCCCTCCAGATAGATTTT.